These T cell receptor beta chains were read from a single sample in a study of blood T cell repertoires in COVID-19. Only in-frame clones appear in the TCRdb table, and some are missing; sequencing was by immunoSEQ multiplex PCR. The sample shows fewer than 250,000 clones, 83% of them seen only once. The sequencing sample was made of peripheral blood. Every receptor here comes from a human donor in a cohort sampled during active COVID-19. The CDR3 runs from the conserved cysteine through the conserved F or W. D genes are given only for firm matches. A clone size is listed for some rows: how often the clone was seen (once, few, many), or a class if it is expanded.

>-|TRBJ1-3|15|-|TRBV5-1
CASSSSDSLGNTIYF
TGCGCCAGCAGCTCCTCGGACAGTCTTGGAAACACCATATATTTT
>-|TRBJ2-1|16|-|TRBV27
CASSSPVRSFYNEQFF
TGTGCCAGCAGTTCCCCTGTACGGTCATTCTACAATGAGCAGTTCTTC
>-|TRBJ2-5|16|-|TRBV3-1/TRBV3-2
CASSQGGLTERDTQYF
TGTGCCAGCAGCCAAGGGGGCTTAACCGAAAGAGATACCCAGTACTTC
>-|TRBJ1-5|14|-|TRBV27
CASSLSRGNQPQHF
TGTGCCAGCAGTTTATCCCGGGGGAATCAGCCCCAGCATTTT
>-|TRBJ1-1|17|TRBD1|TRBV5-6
CASSLGQGERGNTEAFF
TGTGCCAGCAGCTTGGGGCAGGGGGAGAGGGGGAACACTGAAGCTTTCTTT
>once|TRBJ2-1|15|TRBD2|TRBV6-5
CASGGRGLARNEQFF
TGTGCCAGCGGGGGGCGGGGACTAGCGCGCAATGAGCAGTTCTTC
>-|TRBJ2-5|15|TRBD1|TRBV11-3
CASSSRGTGQETQYF
TGTGCCAGCAGCTCCCGAGGGACAGGTCAAGAGACCCAGTACTTC
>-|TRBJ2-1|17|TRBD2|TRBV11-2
CASSLDVQASGSSEQFF
TGTGCCAGCAGCTTAGATGTTCAGGCTAGCGGGAGCTCTGAGCAGTTCTTC
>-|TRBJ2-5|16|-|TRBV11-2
CASSLIQGSRQETQYF
TGTGCCAGCAGCTTAATACAGGGTTCGCGCCAAGAGACCCAGTACTTC
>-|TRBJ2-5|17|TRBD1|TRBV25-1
CASSEAPGQGRQETQYF
TGTGCCAGCAGTGAGGCTCCGGGACAGGGAAGACAAGAGACCCAGTACTTC
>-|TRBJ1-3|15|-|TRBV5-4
CASSYPGEAGNTIYF
TGTGCCAGCAGCTACCCCGGGGAAGCGGGAAACACCATATATTTT
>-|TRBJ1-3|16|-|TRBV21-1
CASSTIDSYSGNTIYF
TGTGCCAGCAGCACAATAGACAGTTACTCTGGAAACACCATATATTTT
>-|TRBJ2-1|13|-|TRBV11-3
CASSFGSYNEQFF
TGTGCCAGCAGCTTCGGGTCCTACAATGAGCAGTTCTTC
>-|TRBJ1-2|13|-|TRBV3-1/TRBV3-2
CASSQGQGYGYTF
TGTGCCAGCAGCCAAGGTCAGGGCTATGGCTACACCTTC
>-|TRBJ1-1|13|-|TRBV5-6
CASSRSSYTEAFF
TGTGCCAGCAGCCGGAGTTCGTACACTGAAGCTTTCTTT
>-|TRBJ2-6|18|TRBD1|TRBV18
CASSPPGQVGSGANVLTF
TGTGCCAGCTCACCACCGGGACAGGTTGGCTCTGGGGCCAACGTCCTGACTTTC
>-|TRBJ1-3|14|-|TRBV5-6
CASSLPGSGNTIYF
TGTGCCAGCAGCCTCCCCGGCTCTGGAAACACCATATATTTT
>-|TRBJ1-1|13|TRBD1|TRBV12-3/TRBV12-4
CASTTGGNTEAFF
TGTGCCAGCACCACAGGGGGAAACACTGAAGCTTTCTTT
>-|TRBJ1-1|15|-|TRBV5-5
CASSPGLWQNTEAFF
TGTGCCAGCAGTCCAGGACTGTGGCAGAACACTGAAGCTTTCTTT
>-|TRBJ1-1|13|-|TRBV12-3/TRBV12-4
CASSLGGGTEAFF
TGTGCCAGCAGTTTAGGGGGCGGAACTGAAGCTTTCTTT
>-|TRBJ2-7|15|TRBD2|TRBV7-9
CASSPRTSAAAEQYF
TGTGCCAGCAGCCCGAGGACTAGCGCGGCTGCCGAGCAGTACTTC
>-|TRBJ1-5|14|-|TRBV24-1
CATSDYRRNQPQHF
TGTGCCACCAGTGATTATCGGAGGAATCAGCCCCAGCATTTT
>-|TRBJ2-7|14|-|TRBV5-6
CASSSRPVTYEQYF
TGTGCCAGCAGCTCTAGGCCGGTAACCTACGAGCAGTACTTC
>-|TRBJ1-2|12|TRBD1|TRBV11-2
CASTRTGEGYTF
TGTGCCAGCACCCGGACAGGCGAGGGCTACACCTTC
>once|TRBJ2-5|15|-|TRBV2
CASSSLGGAQETQYF
TGTGCCAGCAGTTCCCTCGGCGGAGCCCAAGAGACCCAGTACTTC
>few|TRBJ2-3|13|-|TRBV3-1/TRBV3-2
CASSQDGLTRLYF
TGTGCCAGCAGCCAAGATGGACTAACCAGGTTGTATTTT
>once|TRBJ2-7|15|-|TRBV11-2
CASSLETGLIYEQYF
TGTGCCAGCAGCTTAGAGACAGGACTCATCTACGAGCAGTACTTC
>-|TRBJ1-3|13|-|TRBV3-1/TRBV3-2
CASSQDHGNTIYF
TGTGCCAGCAGCCAAGATCATGGAAACACCATATATTTT
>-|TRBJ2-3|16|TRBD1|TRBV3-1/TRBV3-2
CASSQDRGRYTDTQYF
TGTGCCAGCAGCCAAGACAGGGGGCGATACACAGATACGCAGTATTTT
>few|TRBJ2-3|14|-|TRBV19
CASSIGGGTDTQYF
TGTGCCAGTAGTATAGGGGGAGGCACAGATACGCAGTATTTT
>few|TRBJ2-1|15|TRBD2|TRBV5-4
CASSLLAGGFHEQFF
TGTGCCAGCAGCTTGTTAGCGGGAGGGTTCCATGAGCAGTTCTTC
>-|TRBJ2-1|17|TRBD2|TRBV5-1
CASSLSRAGVTYNEQFF
TGCGCCAGCAGCTTGTCGAGGGCGGGAGTAACCTACAATGAGCAGTTCTTC
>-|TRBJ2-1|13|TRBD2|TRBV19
CASSISGRSEQFF
TGTGCCAGTAGTATTAGCGGGAGAAGTGAGCAGTTCTTC
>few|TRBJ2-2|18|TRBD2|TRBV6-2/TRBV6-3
CASSYSVSGGPNTGELFF
TGTGCCAGCAGTTACTCGGTTAGCGGGGGGCCGAACACCGGGGAGCTGTTTTTT
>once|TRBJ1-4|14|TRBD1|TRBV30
CAWSPGTGNEKLFF
TGTGCCTGGAGTCCCGGGACAGGGAATGAAAAACTGTTTTTT
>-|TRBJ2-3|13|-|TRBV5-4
CASSLAGRDTQYF
TGTGCCAGCAGCTTGGCGGGGAGAGATACGCAGTATTTT
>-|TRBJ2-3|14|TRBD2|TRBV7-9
CASSSAGVTDTQYF
TGTGCCAGCAGCTCTGCGGGGGTCACAGATACGCAGTATTTT
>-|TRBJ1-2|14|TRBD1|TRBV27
CASSLGQGDYGYTF
TGTGCCAGCAGTTTAGGTCAGGGGGACTATGGCTACACCTTC
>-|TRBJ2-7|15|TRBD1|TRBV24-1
CATSGTGGTAYEQYF
TGTGCCACCTCCGGGACAGGGGGCACGGCCTACGAGCAGTACTTC
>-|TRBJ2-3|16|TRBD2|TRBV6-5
CASSSERRGVADTQYF
TGTGCCAGCAGTTCGGAGAGGCGGGGGGTGGCAGATACGCAGTATTTT
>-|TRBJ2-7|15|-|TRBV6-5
CASQTWAGDTYEQYF
TGTGCCAGCCAAACGTGGGCAGGGGACACATACGAGCAGTACTTC
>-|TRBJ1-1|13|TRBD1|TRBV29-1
CSVQQGAPHEAFF
TGCAGCGTCCAACAGGGGGCCCCCCATGAAGCTTTCTTT
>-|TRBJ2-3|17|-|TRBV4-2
CASSQERRRGGTDTQYF
TGTGCCAGCAGCCAAGAAAGAAGGCGGGGCGGCACAGATACGCAGTATTTT
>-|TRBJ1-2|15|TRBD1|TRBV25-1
CASSAEGQGASGYTF
TGTGCCAGCAGTGCAGAAGGACAGGGGGCAAGTGGCTACACCTTC
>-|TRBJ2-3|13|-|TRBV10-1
CASSESLAGAQYF
TGCGCCAGCAGTGAGTCCCTGGCAGGGGCACAGTATTTT
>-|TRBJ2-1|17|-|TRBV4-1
CASSQDGTRRRDNEQFF
TGCGCCAGCAGCCAAGATGGAACCCGACGTCGGGACAATGAGCAGTTCTTC
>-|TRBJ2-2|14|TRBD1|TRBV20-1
CSASGRGQGGELFF
TGCAGTGCTAGTGGAAGGGGGCAAGGCGGGGAGCTGTTTTTT
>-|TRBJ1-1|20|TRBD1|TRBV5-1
CASSLAGQGALVPLNTEAFF
TGCGCCAGCAGCTTGGCGGGACAGGGGGCGCTGGTCCCCTTGAACACTGAAGCTTTCTTT
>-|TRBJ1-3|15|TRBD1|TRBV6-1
CASSEDRYSGNTIYF
TGTGCCAGCAGTGAGGACAGGTACTCTGGAAACACCATATATTTT
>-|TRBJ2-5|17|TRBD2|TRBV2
CASSEALRRAGDETQYF
TGTGCCAGCAGTGAAGCGCTTCGACGAGCGGGAGATGAGACCCAGTACTTC
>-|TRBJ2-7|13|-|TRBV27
CASSPSSGDEQYF
TGTGCCAGCAGCCCTAGTTCCGGGGACGAGCAGTACTTC
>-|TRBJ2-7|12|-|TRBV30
CAWSVGVYEQYF
TGTGCCTGGAGTGTAGGGGTCTACGAGCAGTACTTC
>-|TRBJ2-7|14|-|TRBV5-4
CASSLVARDYEQYF
TGTGCCAGCAGCTTGGTAGCCAGGGACTACGAGCAGTACTTC
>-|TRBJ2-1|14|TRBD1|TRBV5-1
CASSLGQGDREQFF
TGCGCCAGCAGCTTGGGACAGGGGGATCGTGAGCAGTTCTTC
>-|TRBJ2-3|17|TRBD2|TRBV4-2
CASSQGGTSEAADTQYF
TGTGCCAGCAGCCAGGGGGGGACCTCAGAGGCGGCAGATACGCAGTATTTT
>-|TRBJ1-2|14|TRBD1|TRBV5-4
CASSSGQGIYGYTF
TGTGCCAGCAGCTCAGGACAGGGGATCTATGGCTACACCTTC
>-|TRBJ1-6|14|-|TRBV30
CAWTKSQGNSPLHF
TGTGCCTGGACGAAGTCCCAGGGGAATTCACCCCTCCACTTT
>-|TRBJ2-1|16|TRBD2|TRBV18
CASSPSAGASYNEQFF
TGTGCCAGCTCACCATCAGCGGGAGCCTCCTACAATGAGCAGTTCTTC
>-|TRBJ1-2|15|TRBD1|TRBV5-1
CASSEGTGGLRGYTF
TGCGCCAGCAGCGAAGGGACAGGGGGGCTAAGGGGCTACACCTTC